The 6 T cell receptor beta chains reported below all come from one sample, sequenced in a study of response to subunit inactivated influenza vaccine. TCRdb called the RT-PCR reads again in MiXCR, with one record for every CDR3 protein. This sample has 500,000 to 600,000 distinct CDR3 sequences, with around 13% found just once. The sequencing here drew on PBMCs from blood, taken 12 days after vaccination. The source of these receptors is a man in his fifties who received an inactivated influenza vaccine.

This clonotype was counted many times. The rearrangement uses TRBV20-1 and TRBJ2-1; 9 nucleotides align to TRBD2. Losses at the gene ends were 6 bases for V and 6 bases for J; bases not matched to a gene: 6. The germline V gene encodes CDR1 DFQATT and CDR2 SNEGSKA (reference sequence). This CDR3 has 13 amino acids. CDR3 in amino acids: CSADGLASNEQFF. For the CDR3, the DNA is TGCAGTGCGGACGGACTAGCGAGCAATGAGCAGTTCTTC.

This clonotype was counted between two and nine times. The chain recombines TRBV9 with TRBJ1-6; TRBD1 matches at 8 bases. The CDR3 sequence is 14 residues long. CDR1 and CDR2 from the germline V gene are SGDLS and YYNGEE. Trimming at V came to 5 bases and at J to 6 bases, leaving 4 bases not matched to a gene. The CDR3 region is CASREGQANSPLHF. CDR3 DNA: TGTGCCAGCAGAGAGGGACAGGCTAATTCACCCCTCCACTTT.

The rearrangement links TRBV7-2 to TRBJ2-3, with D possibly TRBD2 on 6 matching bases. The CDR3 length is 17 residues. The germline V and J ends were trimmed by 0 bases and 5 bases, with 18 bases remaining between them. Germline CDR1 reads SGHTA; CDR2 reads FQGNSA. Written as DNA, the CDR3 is TGTGCCAGCAGCTTAGCGTTTTCCGGGAGAGAGGGAGATACGCAGTATTTT. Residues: CASSLAFSGREGDTQYF.

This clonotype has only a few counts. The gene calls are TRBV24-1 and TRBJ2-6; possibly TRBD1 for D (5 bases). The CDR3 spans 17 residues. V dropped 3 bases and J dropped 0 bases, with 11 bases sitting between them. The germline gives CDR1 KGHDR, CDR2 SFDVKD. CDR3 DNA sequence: TGTGCCACCAGTGATACCCAGGGCCCCTCTGGGGCCAACGTCCTGACTTTC. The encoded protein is CATSDTQGPSGANVLTF.

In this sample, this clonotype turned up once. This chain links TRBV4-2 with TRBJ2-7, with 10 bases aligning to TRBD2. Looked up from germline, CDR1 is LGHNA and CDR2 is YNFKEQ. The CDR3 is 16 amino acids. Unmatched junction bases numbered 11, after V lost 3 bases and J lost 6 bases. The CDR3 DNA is TGTGCCAGCAGCCATGTCGGTAGCGGGAGGAGTTTCGAGCAGTACTTC. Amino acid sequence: CASSHVGSGRSFEQYF.

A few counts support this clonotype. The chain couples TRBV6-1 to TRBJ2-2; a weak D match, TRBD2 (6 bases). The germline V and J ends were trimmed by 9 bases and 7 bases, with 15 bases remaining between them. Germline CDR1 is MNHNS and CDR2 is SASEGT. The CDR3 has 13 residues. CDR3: CASSGRRHGELFF. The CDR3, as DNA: TGTGCCAGTTCGGGGAGGCGCCACGGGGAGCTGTTTTTT.